One and the same sample provided the 11 T cell receptor beta chains below, sequenced in a study of lymphopenia after photon versus proton radiotherapy. Data came from immunoSEQ multiplex PCR; TCRdb stores just in-frame clones and leaves some out. The data show tens of thousands of clones, with around 89% seen just once and 11% held by the top ten. The source material was peripheral blood, sampled from a patient treated with proton-based radiotherapy. These receptors were obtained from an elderly man with esophageal cancer.

The chain combines TRBV7-9 with TRBJ2-5, with D tentatively TRBD2 (6 bases). The J call may be incorrect, as the DNA end agrees better with TRBJ2-7. The CDR3 is 15 residues long. Germline assignment: CDR1 SEHNR and CDR2 FQNEAQ (reference sequence). The CDR3 reads CASSPLASVYYEQYF. The CDR3 nucleotides are TGTGCCAGCAGCCCCCTGGCTAGCGTCTACTACGAGCAGTACTTC.

This clone showed up just once. The CDR3 loop is CASSTAGTRREQYF. The CDR3 region has the DNA TGTGCCAGCAGTACTGCCGGGACTAGACGCGAGCAGTACTTC. The chain joins TRBV6-1 to TRBJ2-7; 8 nucleotides line up with TRBD2. The CDR3 consists of 14 residues. Germline V gene data show CDR1 as MNHNS and CDR2 as SASEGT. Germline trimming cut 5 bases from V and 6 bases from J; bases unmatched to any gene: 9.

V is TRBV10-1 and J is TRBJ2-7; no firm D call. The germline gives CDR1 WNHNN, CDR2 SYGVQD (reference sequence). V was trimmed by 6 bases and J by 2 bases, leaving 23 bases between them. This CDR3 spans 17 amino acids. The CDR3 bases are TGCGCCAGCAGGCAGGCCAACCCGGACGGCCAACCCTACGAGCAGTACTTC. Its protein is CASRQANPDGQPYEQYF.

This chain uses TRBV6-5 with TRBJ1-2, with D perhaps TRBD1 (6 bases). This CDR3 spans 14 amino acids. V was cut by 7 bases and J by 7 bases, with 19 bases left in between. Germline V CDR1 and CDR2: MNHEY, SVGAGI. The CDR3: CASTNSWYRAGYTF. The CDR3 nucleotides read TGTGCCAGCACCAACTCTTGGTACAGGGCTGGCTACACCTTC.

J is TRBJ2-1 and V is TRBV9; D uncertain. Trimming cost V 4 bases and J 4 bases, with 18 bases left between them. This CDR3 spans 16 amino acids. The germline CDR1 and CDR2 sequences are SGDLS and YYNGEE. The CDR3 region has the DNA TGTGCCAGCAGCCCAGAGGTGGCGGTTCGGTACAATGAGCAGTTCTTC. It yields the protein CASSPEVAVRYNEQFF. The full variable domain, completed using reference TRBV9 and TRBJ2-1, is DSGVTQTPKHLITATGQRVTLRCSPRSGDLSVYWYQQSLDQGLQFLIQYYNGEERAKGNILERFSAQQFPDLHSELNLSSLELGDSALYFCASSPEVAVRYNEQFFGPGTRLTVL.

Of note for this clone: The same CDR3 arises from other DNA sequences in this sample as well. This chain connects TRBV2 to TRBJ2-7; D is possibly TRBD1 (6 bases). The ends were cut back, 6 bases at V and 4 bases at J, with 10 bases in the middle. The CDR3 covers 12 residues. In germline, CDR1 is SNHLY, CDR2 FYNNEI. The CDR3 DNA follows: TGTGCCAGCAGGGGGGCAGCGTACGAGCAGTACTTC. Amino acid sequence: CASRGAAYEQYF. Using reference TRBV2 and TRBJ2-7 for the parts outside the CDR3, the full variable domain is EPEVTQTPSHQVTQMGQEVILRCVPISNHLYFYWYRQILGQKVEFLVSFYNNEISEKSEIFDDQFSVERPDGSNFTLKIRSTKLEDSAMYFCASRGAAYEQYFGPGTRLTVT.

The V gene is TRBV9, the J gene TRBJ2-5; D gene uncertain. V lost 3 bases to trimming and J lost 5 bases, with 11 bases between them. This CDR3 comprises 13 residues. CDR1 and CDR2 (germline): SGDLS, YYNGEE. CDR3 protein: CASSANSRETQYF. DNA for the CDR3: TGTGCCAGCAGCGCTAACTCTAGGGAGACCCAGTACTTC.

This chain links TRBV7-3 with TRBJ1-6; TRBD1 might be the D (5 bases). V lost 4 bases and J 6 bases, leaving 10 bases between the germline ends. The CDR3 spans 14 residues. In germline, CDR1 is SGHTA, CDR2 FQGTGA. The CDR3 DNA reads as TGTGCCAGCAGCTGGGGCAGTTCTAATTCACCCCTCCACTTT. This codes for CASSWGSSNSPLHF. Full variable domain (remainder filled in from reference TRBV7-3 and TRBJ1-6): GAGVSQTPSNKVTEKGKYVELRCDPISGHTALYWYRQSLGQGPEFLIYFQGTGAADDSGLPNDRFFAVRPEGSVSTLKIQRTERGDSAVYLCASSWGSSNSPLHFGNGTRLTVT.

The chain is built from TRBV27 and TRBJ1-5; TRBD1 might be the D (5 bases). The ends were cut back, 3 bases at V and 1 base at J, with 7 bases in the middle. Germline lookup yields CDR1 MNHEY and CDR2 SMNVEV (reference sequence). The CDR3 is 14 amino acids. The CDR3 region is CASSFRGSNQPQHF. The CDR3 coding sequence is TGTGCCAGCAGTTTCCGGGGGAGCAATCAGCCCCAGCATTTT.

The rearrangement uses TRBV18 and TRBJ2-2; D unclear. Germline lookup yields CDR1 KGHSH and CDR2 LQKENI. The CDR3 runs 15 residues. V gave up 3 bases and J gave up 4 bases, with 12 bases separating them. The DNA of the CDR3 is TGTGCCAGCTCACCGAGCTCTGTAGGCACCGGGGAGCTGTTTTTT. Protein product: CASSPSSVGTGELFF.

This sequence joins TRBV7-2 and TRBJ2-7; D not resolved. Germline V gene lookup returns CDR1 SGHTA and CDR2 FQGNSA. This CDR3 spans 14 amino acids. Trimming took 1 base from V and 3 from J, leaving 10 bases between them. The CDR3, as DNA: TGTGCCAGCAGCTTAGTTAGGTACCTCTACGAGCAGTACTTC. It codes for CASSLVRYLYEQYF.